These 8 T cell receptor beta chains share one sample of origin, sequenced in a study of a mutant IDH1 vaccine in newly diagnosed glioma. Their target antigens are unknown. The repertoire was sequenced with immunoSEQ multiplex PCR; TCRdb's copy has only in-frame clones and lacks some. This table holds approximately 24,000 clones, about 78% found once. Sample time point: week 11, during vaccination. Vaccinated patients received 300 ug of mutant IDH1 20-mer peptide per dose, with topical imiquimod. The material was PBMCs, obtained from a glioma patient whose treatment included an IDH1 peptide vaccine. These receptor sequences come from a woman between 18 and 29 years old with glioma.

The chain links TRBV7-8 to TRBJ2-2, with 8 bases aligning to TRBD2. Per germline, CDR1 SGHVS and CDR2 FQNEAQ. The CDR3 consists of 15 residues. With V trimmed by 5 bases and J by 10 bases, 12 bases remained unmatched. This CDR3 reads CASSGRGGTTMELFF. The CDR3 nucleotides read TGTGCCAGCAGCGGACGCGGGGGGACGACCATGGAGCTGTTTTTT. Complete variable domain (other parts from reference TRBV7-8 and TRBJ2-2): GAGVSQSPRYKVAKRGQDVALRCDPISGHVSLFWYQQALGQGPEFLTYFQNEAQLDKSGLPSDRFFAERPEGSVSTLKIQRTQQEDSAVYLCASSGRGGTTMELFFGEGSRLTVL.

Written as DNA, the CDR3 is TGCAGTGCTGGCAGGGTCTATGAGCAGTTCTTC. The encoded protein is CSAGRVYEQFF. The chain has TRBV20-1 and TRBJ2-1; maybe TRBD1 (5 bases). With 5 bases removed from V and 8 bases from J, the gap between germline ends came to 10 bases. There are 11 residues in the CDR3. Germline values: CDR1 DFQATT, CDR2 SNEGSKA (reference sequence).

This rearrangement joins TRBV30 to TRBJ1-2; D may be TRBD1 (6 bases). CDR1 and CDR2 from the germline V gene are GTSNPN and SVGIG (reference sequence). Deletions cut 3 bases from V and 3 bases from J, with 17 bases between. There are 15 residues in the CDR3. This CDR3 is CAWRNGGGRDYGYTF. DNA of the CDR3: TGTGCCTGGAGAAATGGGGGGGGGCGCGACTATGGCTACACCTTC.

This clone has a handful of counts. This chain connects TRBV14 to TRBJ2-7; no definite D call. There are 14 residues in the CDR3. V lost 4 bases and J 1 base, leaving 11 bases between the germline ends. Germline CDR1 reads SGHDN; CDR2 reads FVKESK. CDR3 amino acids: CASSPRLGSYEQYF. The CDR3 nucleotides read TGTGCCAGCAGCCCAAGGCTGGGGTCCTACGAGCAGTACTTC.

In nucleotides, the CDR3 is TGTGCCAGCAGCCCGGGGGTGGTGGAAGCTTTCTTT. Translated, it gives CASSPGVVEAFF. The rearrangement joins TRBV7-8 to TRBJ1-1; possible D gene TRBD1, 5 bases. Germline V gene lookup returns CDR1 SGHVS and CDR2 FQNEAQ. V lost 5 bases, J lost 8 bases, and 12 bases lay in between. The CDR3 has 12 residues.

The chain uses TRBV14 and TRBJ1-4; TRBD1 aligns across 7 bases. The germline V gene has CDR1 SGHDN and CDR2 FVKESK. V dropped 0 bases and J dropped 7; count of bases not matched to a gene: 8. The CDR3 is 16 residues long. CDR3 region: CASSQDRTGWGEKLFF. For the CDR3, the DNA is TGTGCCAGCAGCCAAGATCGGACAGGCTGGGGTGAAAAACTGTTTTTT.

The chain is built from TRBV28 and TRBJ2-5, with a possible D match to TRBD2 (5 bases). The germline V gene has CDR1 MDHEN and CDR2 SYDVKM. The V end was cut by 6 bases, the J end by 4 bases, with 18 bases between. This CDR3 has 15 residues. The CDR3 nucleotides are TGTGCCAGCAGCTCCCCATATCCTGGGAGAGAGACCCAGTACTTC. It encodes CASSSPYPGRETQYF.

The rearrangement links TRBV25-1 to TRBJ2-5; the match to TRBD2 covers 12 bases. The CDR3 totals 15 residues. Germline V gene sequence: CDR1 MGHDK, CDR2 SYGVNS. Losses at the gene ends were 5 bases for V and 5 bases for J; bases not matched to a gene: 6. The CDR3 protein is CASSQGTSGRETQYF. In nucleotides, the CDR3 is TGTGCCAGCAGTCAAGGTACTAGCGGGAGGGAGACCCAGTACTTC. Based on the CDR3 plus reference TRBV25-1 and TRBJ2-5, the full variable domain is EADIYQTPRYLVIGTGKKITLECSQTMGHDKMYWYQQDPGMELHLIHYSYGVNSTEKGDLSSESTVSRIRTEHFPLTLESARPSHTSQYLCASSQGTSGRETQYFGPGTRLLVL.